This T cell receptor (delta chain) appears in the sequencing data of a study of gammadelta T cells in human blood (dated by TCRdb to the early 2020s). On the study overall, not on this receptor specifically: According to the study, polyclonal expansion of innate gamma-delta T cells right after birth appeared to be driven by microbial exposure.

As for this clone: Its antigen specificity is not known. TCRdb lists the protein of a much larger clone for this DNA, which differs at residue 9, so this is likely a read error; the protein given here is translated from the DNA itself.

The library was made by RT-PCR. Instrument used: Illumina MiSeq. TCRdb called clones from the public reads with CATT, and repeated DNA sequences were later combined into one row. This sample has approximately 800 delta-chain clones in its table, and around 50% of those were observed once. More than 30% of the sample is taken by the ten largest. CDR1 and CDR2, per the germline V gene, are GEAIGNYY and EKD. The germline V and J ends show losses of 4 bases and 4 bases respectively, and no gene match explains 14 bases of the junction. Counted from cysteine to phenylalanine, this CDR3 has 16 amino acids. The sequence is cut down to CDR3 DNA, 48 bases in frame from base 1.

The specimen was Vgamma9Vdelta2 gamma-delta T cells from infant blood. This clonotype was obtained from a human donor. This chain is built from TRDV2 and TRDJ1; 7 nucleotides in the junction match TRDD3. The CDR3 is CACDLVLGYTDDKLIF. The nucleotide sequence is given as TGTGCCTGTGATCTTGTACTGGGGTATACGGACGATAAACTCATCTTT.